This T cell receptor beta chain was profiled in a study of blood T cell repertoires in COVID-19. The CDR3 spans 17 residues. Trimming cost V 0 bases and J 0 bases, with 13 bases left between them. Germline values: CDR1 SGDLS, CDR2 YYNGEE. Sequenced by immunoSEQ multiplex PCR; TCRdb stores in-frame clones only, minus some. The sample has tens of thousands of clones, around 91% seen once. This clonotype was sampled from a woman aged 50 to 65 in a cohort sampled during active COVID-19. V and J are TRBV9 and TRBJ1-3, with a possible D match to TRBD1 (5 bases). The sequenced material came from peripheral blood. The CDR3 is CASSVEVGGISGNTIYF. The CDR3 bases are TGTGCCAGCAGCGTAGAGGTTGGGGGGATCTCTGGAAACACCATATATTTT.